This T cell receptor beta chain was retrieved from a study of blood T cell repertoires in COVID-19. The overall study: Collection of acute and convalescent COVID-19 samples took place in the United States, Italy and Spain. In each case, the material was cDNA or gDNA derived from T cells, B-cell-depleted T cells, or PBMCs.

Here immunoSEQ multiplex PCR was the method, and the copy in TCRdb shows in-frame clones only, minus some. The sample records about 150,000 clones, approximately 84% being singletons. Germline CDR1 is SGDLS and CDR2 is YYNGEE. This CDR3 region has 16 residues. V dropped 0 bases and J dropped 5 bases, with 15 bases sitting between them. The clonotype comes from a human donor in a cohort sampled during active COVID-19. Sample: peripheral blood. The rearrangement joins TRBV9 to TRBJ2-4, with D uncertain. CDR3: CASSVGIISSQNIQYF. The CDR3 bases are TGTGCCAGCAGCGTAGGGATTATTAGCAGCCAAAACATTCAGTACTTC.